Listed below are T cell receptor beta chains from one sample, sequenced in a study of shared clonotypes between healthy human individuals. Measured with immunoSEQ multiplex PCR; TCRdb has only the in-frame clones, and not every one. The profile shows roughly 550,000 clones, nearly 97% of them singletons. Sequenced: naive CD8+ T cells sorted from blood. These receptors originate from a woman aged 30 to 39 in good health. CDR3s include the opening cysteine and the closing phenylalanine or tryptophan. The D gene is left open where the match is weak. The size field is filled for only some rows; it gives once, few, many or a size class.

size: once; J: TRBJ1-2; V: TRBV11-3; D: -; CDR3: CASSFQPETNYGYTF; DNA: TGTGCCAGCAGCTTTCAGCCAGAGACTAACTATGGCTACACCTTC
size: -; J: TRBJ2-7; V: TRBV30; D: -; CDR3: CAWSVARGYEQYF; DNA: TGTGCCTGGAGTGTGGCCAGGGGCTACGAGCAGTACTTC
size: -; J: TRBJ2-2; V: TRBV5-8; D: TRBD1; CDR3: CASSPMGQANTGELFF; DNA: TGTGCCAGCAGCCCCATGGGACAGGCAAACACCGGGGAGCTGTTTTTT
size: once; J: TRBJ1-2; V: TRBV6-4; D: -; CDR3: CASSESPGPSVYGYTF; DNA: TGTGCCAGCAGTGAATCCCCGGGACCGTCAGTCTATGGCTACACCTTC
size: -; J: TRBJ2-1; V: TRBV6-5; D: -; CDR3: CASSYSTRVFDEQFF; DNA: TGTGCCAGCAGTTACTCCACTAGGGTATTCGATGAGCAGTTCTTC
size: -; J: TRBJ2-7; V: TRBV13; D: -; CDR3: CASSYRTVNEQYF; DNA: TGTGCCAGCAGCTACAGGACAGTTAACGAGCAGTACTTC
size: -; J: TRBJ2-7; V: TRBV27; D: TRBD1; CDR3: CASRAGTGYEQYF; DNA: TGTGCCAGCAGAGCTGGGACAGGGTACGAGCAGTACTTC
size: -; J: TRBJ1-1; V: TRBV11-2; D: -; CDR3: CASSVEGRPEAFF; DNA: TGTGCCAGCAGCGTGGAGGGACGGCCTGAAGCTTTCTTT
size: -; J: TRBJ1-5; V: TRBV13; D: -; CDR3: CASSLENQPQHF; DNA: TGTGCCAGCAGCTTAGAGAATCAGCCCCAGCATTTT
size: -; J: TRBJ2-1; V: TRBV13; D: -; CDR3: CASSLFGGTEGEQFF; DNA: TGTGCCAGCAGCTTATTTGGCGGGACGGAGGGTGAGCAGTTCTTC
size: -; J: TRBJ2-2; V: TRBV6-1; D: -; CDR3: CASSDRSNTGELFF; DNA: TGTGCCAGCAGTGACCGATCGAACACCGGGGAGCTGTTTTTT
size: -; J: TRBJ1-2; V: TRBV7-9; D: -; CDR3: CASRDHREPNYGYTF; DNA: TGTGCCAGCAGAGATCACCGAGAGCCTAACTATGGCTACACCTTC
size: -; J: TRBJ2-3; V: TRBV5-1; D: TRBD2; CDR3: CASSGPSGRAGPDTQYF; DNA: TGCGCCAGCAGCGGGCCTAGCGGGAGGGCCGGGCCAGATACGCAGTATTTT
size: -; J: TRBJ2-2; V: TRBV14; D: TRBD2; CDR3: CASSLGASGSGELFF; DNA: TGTGCCAGCAGCCTCGGGGCTAGCGGGAGCGGGGAGCTGTTTTTT
size: -; J: TRBJ1-5; V: TRBV5-6; D: -; CDR3: CASSSNNQPQHF; DNA: TGTGCCAGCAGCTCCAACAATCAGCCCCAGCATTTT
size: -; J: TRBJ1-4; V: TRBV7-6; D: -; CDR3: CASSLVGALNEKLFF; DNA: TGTGCCAGCAGCTTAGTGGGGGCACTAAATGAAAAACTGTTTTTT
size: -; J: TRBJ1-5; V: TRBV28; D: -; CDR3: CAINSGPRLRNQPQHF; DNA: TGTGCCATCAATTCGGGCCCGCGACTAAGGAATCAGCCCCAGCATTTT
size: -; J: TRBJ1-1; V: TRBV5-1; D: TRBD1; CDR3: CASSPPTGPNTEAFF; DNA: TGCGCCAGCAGCCCACCGACAGGGCCTAACACTGAAGCTTTCTTT
size: -; J: TRBJ2-3; V: TRBV7-9; D: -; CDR3: CAEGLAVDTQYF; DNA: TGTGCCGAGGGACTTGCCGTAGATACGCAGTATTTT
size: -; J: TRBJ2-6; V: TRBV4-1; D: -; CDR3: CASSQPPGSGANVLTF; DNA: TGCGCCAGCAGCCAACCGCCCGGATCTGGGGCCAACGTCCTGACTTTC
size: -; J: TRBJ2-1; V: TRBV15; D: -; CDR3: CATSLSGGLVYNEQFF; DNA: TGTGCCACCAGCCTCTCCGGAGGGCTGGTATACAATGAGCAGTTCTTC
size: once; J: TRBJ1-1; V: TRBV10-3; D: TRBD1; CDR3: CAISSTGAKNTEAFF; DNA: TGTGCCATCTCTTCAACAGGGGCCAAGAACACTGAAGCTTTCTTT